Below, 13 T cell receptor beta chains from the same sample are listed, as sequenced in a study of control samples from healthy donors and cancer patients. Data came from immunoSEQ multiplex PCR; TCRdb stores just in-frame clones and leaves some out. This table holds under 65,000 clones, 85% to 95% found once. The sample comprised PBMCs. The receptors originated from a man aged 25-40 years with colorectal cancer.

Written as DNA, the CDR3 is TGTGCCAGTAAAAACAGGGAAACTCAAGAGACCCAGTACTTC. Translating it yields CASKNRETQETQYF. The chain has TRBV19 and TRBJ2-5; a possible D gene is TRBD1 (6 bases). With 7 bases removed from V and 2 bases from J, the gap between germline ends came to 14 bases. The CDR3 runs to 14 residues. Germline V gives CDR1 LNHDA, CDR2 SQIVND (reference sequence).

CDR3 loop: CASRPDRADTQYF. The CDR3 DNA is TGTGCCAGCAGACCAGACAGGGCCGATACGCAGTATTTT. This chain uses TRBV3-1 (or the pseudogene TRBV3-2) with TRBJ2-3; 7 bases agree with TRBD1. With V trimmed by 6 bases and J by 6 bases, 6 bases remained unmatched. The germline gives CDR1 LGHDT, CDR2 YNNKEL (reference sequence). This CDR3 region has 13 residues.

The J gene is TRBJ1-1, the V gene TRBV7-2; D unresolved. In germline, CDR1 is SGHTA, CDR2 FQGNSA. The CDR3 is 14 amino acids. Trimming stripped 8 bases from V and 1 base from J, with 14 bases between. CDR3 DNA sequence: TGTGCCAGCCTCACTTCCTGGCAGAACACTGAAGCTTTCTTT. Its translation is CASLTSWQNTEAFF.

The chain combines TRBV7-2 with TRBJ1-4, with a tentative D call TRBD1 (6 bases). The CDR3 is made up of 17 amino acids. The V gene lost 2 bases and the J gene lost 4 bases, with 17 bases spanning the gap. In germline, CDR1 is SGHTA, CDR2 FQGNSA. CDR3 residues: CASSLRGPGQSNEKLFF. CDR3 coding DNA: TGTGCCAGCAGCTTAAGGGGACCAGGACAGAGTAATGAAAAACTGTTTTTT.

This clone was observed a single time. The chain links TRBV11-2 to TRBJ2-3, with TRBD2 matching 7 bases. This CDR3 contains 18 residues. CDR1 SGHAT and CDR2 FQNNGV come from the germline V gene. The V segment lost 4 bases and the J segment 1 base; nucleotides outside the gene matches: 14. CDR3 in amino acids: CASSSSFRGGWGTDTQYF. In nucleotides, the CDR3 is TGTGCCAGCAGCTCCTCCTTTAGGGGAGGGTGGGGCACAGATACGCAGTATTTT.

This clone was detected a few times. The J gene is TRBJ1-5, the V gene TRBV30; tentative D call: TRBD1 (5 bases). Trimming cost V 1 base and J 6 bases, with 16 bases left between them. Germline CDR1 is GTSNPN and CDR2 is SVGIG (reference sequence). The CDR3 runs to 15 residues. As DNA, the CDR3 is TGTGCCTGGAGTGGAGGACGGGACGGACGTCAGCCCCAGCATTTT. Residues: CAWSGGRDGRQPQHF.

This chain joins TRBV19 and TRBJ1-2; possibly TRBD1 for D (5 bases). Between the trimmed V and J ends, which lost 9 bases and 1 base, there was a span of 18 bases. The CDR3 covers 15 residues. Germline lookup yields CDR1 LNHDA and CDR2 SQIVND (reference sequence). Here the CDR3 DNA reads TGTGCCAGCGAGGACAAGACGTTCCTTAACTATGGCTACACCTTC. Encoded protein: CASEDKTFLNYGYTF.

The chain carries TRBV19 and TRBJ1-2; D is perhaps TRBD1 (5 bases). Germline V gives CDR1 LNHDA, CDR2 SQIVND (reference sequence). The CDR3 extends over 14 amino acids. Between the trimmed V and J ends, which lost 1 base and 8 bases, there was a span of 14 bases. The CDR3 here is CASSIASGPGGYTF. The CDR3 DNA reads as TGTGCCAGTAGTATAGCGTCGGGGCCCGGAGGCTACACCTTC.

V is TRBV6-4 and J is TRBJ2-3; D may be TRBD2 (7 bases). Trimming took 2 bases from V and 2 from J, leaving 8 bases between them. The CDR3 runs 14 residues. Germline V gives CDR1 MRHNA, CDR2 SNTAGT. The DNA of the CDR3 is TGTGCCAGCAGTGACGGGGGGGCCACAGATACGCAGTATTTT. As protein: CASSDGGATDTQYF.

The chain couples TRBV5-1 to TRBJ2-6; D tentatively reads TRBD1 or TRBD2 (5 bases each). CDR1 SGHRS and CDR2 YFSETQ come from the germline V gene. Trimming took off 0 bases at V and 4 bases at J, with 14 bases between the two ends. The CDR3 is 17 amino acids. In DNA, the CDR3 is TGCGCCAGCAGCTTGGCCCCCTCCGGGGCCGGGGCCAACGTCCTGACTTTC. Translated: CASSLAPSGAGANVLTF.

The CDR3 bases are TGTGCCAGCAGATTTGGACAGATGAACACTGAAGCTTTCTTT. This codes for CASRFGQMNTEAFF. The genes are TRBV5-6 and TRBJ1-1; a possible D gene is TRBD1 (6 bases). In germline, CDR1 is SGHDT, CDR2 YYEEEE. Deletions cut 5 bases from V and 0 bases from J, with 11 bases between. CDR3 size: 14 residues.

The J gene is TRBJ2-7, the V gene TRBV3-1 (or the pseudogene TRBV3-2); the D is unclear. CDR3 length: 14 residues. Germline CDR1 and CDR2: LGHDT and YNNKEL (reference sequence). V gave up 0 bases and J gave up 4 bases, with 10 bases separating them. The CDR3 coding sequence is TGTGCCAGCAGCCAAGACCCGCTGGGGTACGAGCAGTACTTC. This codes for CASSQDPLGYEQYF.

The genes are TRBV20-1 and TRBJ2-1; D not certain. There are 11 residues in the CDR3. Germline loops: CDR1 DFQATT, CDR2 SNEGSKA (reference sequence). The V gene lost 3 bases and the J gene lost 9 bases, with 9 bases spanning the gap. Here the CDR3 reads CSASRRPEQFF. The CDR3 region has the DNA TGCAGTGCTAGTAGGCGGCCTGAGCAGTTCTTC.